The rows below give T cell receptor beta chains drawn from one sample of a study of T cell responses to AZD1222 COVID-19 vaccine. Assay: immunoSEQ multiplex PCR; the TCRdb copy retains only in-frame clones and omits some. The sample includes 65,000 to 70,000 clones, over 60% of them seen just once. The sequencing used peripheral blood, collected on day 0 of AZD1222 vaccination. All receptors derive from an adult in good health. The CDR3 runs from the conserved cysteine through the conserved F or W. The D gene is left open where the match is weak. A clone size is listed for some rows: how often the clone was seen (once, few, many), or a class if it is expanded.

V	size	D	J	CDR3	DNA
TRBV19	.	.	TRBJ2-6	CASSVTGANVLTF	TGTGCCAGTAGTGTAACTGGGGCCAACGTCCTGACTTTC
TRBV19	.	TRBD2	TRBJ2-5	CASSIAGGNTREQETQYF	TGTGCCAGTAGTATAGCGGGGGGGAATACCCGGGAGCAAGAGACCCAGTACTTC
TRBV5-1	.	.	TRBJ2-5	CASSPNSGEGTQYF	TGCGCCAGCAGCCCCAATTCAGGGGAGGGGACCCAGTACTTC
TRBV28	.	TRBD1	TRBJ1-5	CASSRTGSFNQPQHF	TGTGCCAGCAGCCGGACAGGGTCTTTCAATCAGCCCCAGCATTTT
TRBV6-2/TRBV6-3	.	.	TRBJ2-1	CASSPYNEQFF	TGTGCCAGCAGTCCGTACAATGAGCAGTTCTTC
TRBV4-1	.	.	TRBJ2-2	CASSPLWGGELFF	TGCGCCAGCAGCCCCCTTTGGGGCGGGGAGCTGTTTTTT
TRBV19	.	.	TRBJ2-1	CASSIDRWSSYNEQFF	TGTGCCAGTAGTATAGATCGTTGGAGCTCCTACAATGAGCAGTTCTTC
TRBV6-2/TRBV6-3	.	.	TRBJ1-1	CASSYSPPGNTEAFF	TGTGCCAGCAGTTACTCTCCGCCAGGGAACACTGAAGCTTTCTTT
TRBV5-4	.	.	TRBJ2-7	CASSLGAGMMEQYF	TGTGCCAGCAGCTTGGGCGCAGGGATGATGGAGCAGTACTTC
TRBV4-1	few	.	TRBJ1-4	CASSQATGRANEKLFF	TGCGCCAGCAGCCAAGCTACAGGGAGGGCTAATGAAAAACTGTTTTTT
TRBV5-5	.	.	TRBJ1-2	CASSFSFSNYGYTF	TGTGCCAGCAGCTTCAGTTTTTCTAACTATGGCTACACCTTC
TRBV19	.	TRBD1	TRBJ2-3	CASSIGQVNTDTQYF	TGTGCCAGTAGTATCGGACAGGTTAACACAGATACGCAGTATTTT
TRBV12-5	.	TRBD1	TRBJ1-2	CASGLRTGGLHGYTF	TGTGCTAGTGGTTTGCGGACAGGGGGCTTGCATGGCTACACCTTC
TRBV30	.	.	TRBJ1-1	CAWRTDMLNTEAFF	TGTGCCTGGAGGACCGACATGTTGAACACTGAAGCTTTCTTT
TRBV5-1	.	.	TRBJ2-2	CASSLAGDTGELFF	TGCGCCAGCAGCTTGGCCGGGGACACCGGGGAGCTGTTTTTT
TRBV13	.	.	TRBJ1-3	CASSWGSGNTIYF	TGTGCCAGCAGCTGGGGATCTGGAAACACCATATATTTT
TRBV7-9	.	TRBD1	TRBJ2-7	CASRDRDSSYEQYF	TGTGCCAGCAGGGATCGGGACAGCTCCTACGAGCAGTACTTC
TRBV29-1	.	.	TRBJ1-4	CSVGNGDNEKLFF	TGCAGCGTTGGTAACGGAGATAATGAAAAACTGTTTTTT
TRBV19	once	TRBD2	TRBJ2-3	CASQLAGARTDTQYF	TGTGCCAGTCAACTAGCGGGGGCCCGCACAGATACGCAGTATTTT
TRBV2	once	.	TRBJ1-6	CASFLYSGTSYNSPLHF	TGTGCCAGCTTTTTGTACTCGGGAACCTCCTATAATTCACCCCTCCACTTT
TRBV10-2	.	.	TRBJ1-2	CASGGTSDGYTF	TGCGCCAGCGGAGGGACTAGTGATGGCTACACCTTC
TRBV18	.	.	TRBJ1-1	CASSSGGKNTEAFF	TGTGCCAGCTCAAGTGGGGGTAAAAACACTGAAGCTTTCTTT
TRBV18	.	.	TRBJ2-2	CASSLQGQKNTGELFF	TGTGCCAGCTCCCTTCAAGGACAAAAGAACACCGGGGAGCTGTTTTTT
TRBV10-3	few	TRBD1	TRBJ1-2	CAISGARTGVYYGYTF	TGTGCCATCAGTGGGGCCCGGACAGGGGTCTACTATGGCTACACCTTC
TRBV2	.	.	TRBJ1-1	CATIKARNTEAFF	TGTGCCACCATAAAGGCCAGGAACACTGAAGCTTTCTTT
TRBV2	.	TRBD2	TRBJ2-3	CASSLLAYSTDTQYF	TGTGCCAGCAGTTTACTAGCGTACAGCACAGATACGCAGTATTTT
TRBV10-2	.	TRBD1	TRBJ1-2	CATHPGQGILGYTF	TGCGCCACCCATCCGGGACAGGGGATTTTGGGCTACACCTTC
TRBV5-4	.	.	TRBJ1-2	CASSLDLKINYGYTF	TGTGCCAGCAGCTTGGACCTGAAGATTAACTATGGCTACACCTTC
TRBV4-1	.	.	TRBJ1-3	CASSQNPRGAAGNTIYF	TGCGCCAGCAGCCAGAATCCCCGGGGGGCAGCTGGAAACACCATATATTTT
TRBV7-2	.	.	TRBJ2-1	CASSLGVAQGVGNEQFF	TGTGCCAGCAGCTTAGGTGTTGCCCAGGGAGTCGGCAATGAGCAGTTCTTC
TRBV7-2	.	.	TRBJ1-5	CASSLFWDSNQPQHF	TGTGCCAGCAGCTTATTTTGGGATAGCAATCAGCCCCAGCATTTT
TRBV5-6	.	TRBD2	TRBJ2-3	CASIPSGGLSTDTQYF	TGTGCCAGCATTCCTAGCGGGGGGTTATCCACAGATACGCAGTATTTT
TRBV9	.	TRBD1	TRBJ1-1	CASSYTGTGAVEAFF	TGTGCCAGCAGCTATACCGGGACAGGGGCTGTTGAAGCTTTCTTT
TRBV27	.	.	TRBJ1-1	CASRLTAPTEAFF	TGTGCCAGCAGACTGACAGCCCCCACTGAAGCTTTCTTT
TRBV5-4	few	TRBD1	TRBJ2-3	CASSLRGLTRGDTQYF	TGTGCCAGCAGCTTAAGGGGGCTAACCCGAGGAGATACGCAGTATTTT
TRBV2	.	.	TRBJ2-5	CASSGGVGETQYF	TGTGCCAGCAGTGGGGGGGTTGGAGAGACCCAGTACTTC
TRBV28	.	.	TRBJ1-5	CASSLYVGGFSNQPQHF	TGTGCCAGCAGTTTATACGTCGGTGGATTTAGCAATCAGCCCCAGCATTTT
TRBV3-1/TRBV3-2	.	.	TRBJ1-4	CASSQPREKLFF	TGTGCCAGCAGCCAACCAAGAGAAAAACTGTTTTTT
TRBV19	.	TRBD2	TRBJ2-1	CASRLAAGAYNEQFF	TGTGCCAGTAGACTGGCGGCGGGGGCCTACAATGAGCAGTTCTTC
TRBV3-1/TRBV3-2	.	.	TRBJ1-2	CASSLWGGRGYTF	TGTGCCAGCAGCCTTTGGGGGGGTCGGGGCTACACCTTC
TRBV4-3	.	TRBD1	TRBJ1-1	CASSQGTGAMNTEAFF	TGCGCCAGCAGCCAGGGCACAGGGGCAATGAACACTGAAGCTTTCTTT
TRBV11-2	.	TRBD1	TRBJ1-4	CASSSGTGFALPTNEKLFF	TGTGCCAGCAGCTCCGGGACAGGGTTTGCCCTCCCAACTAATGAAAAACTGTTTTTT
TRBV6-1	.	.	TRBJ1-5	CASSEFLAGTGNQPQHF	TGTGCCAGCAGTGAATTTTTGGCAGGGACGGGCAATCAGCCCCAGCATTTT
TRBV7-9	.	TRBD1	TRBJ2-1	CASSPGTGENNEQFF	TGTGCCAGCAGCCCCGGGACAGGGGAAAACAATGAGCAGTTCTTC
TRBV12-3/TRBV12-4	.	TRBD1	TRBJ1-2	CASSLTGGIHTF	TGTGCCAGCAGTTTAACAGGGGGTATCCACACCTTC
TRBV27	.	.	TRBJ1-4	CASSFFRGNEKLFF	TGTGCCAGCAGTTTTTTCCGGGGGAATGAAAAACTGTTTTTT
TRBV6-2/TRBV6-3	.	TRBD2	TRBJ2-3	CASSIGTSGAADTQYF	TGTGCCAGCAGTATCGGGACTAGCGGGGCGGCAGATACGCAGTATTTT
TRBV3-1/TRBV3-2	.	.	TRBJ2-2	CASSHTGELFF	TGTGCCAGCAGTCACACCGGGGAGCTGTTTTTT
TRBV19	.	TRBD1	TRBJ2-1	CASSTGQGIYNEQFF	TGTGCCAGTAGTACGGGACAGGGGATATACAATGAGCAGTTCTTC